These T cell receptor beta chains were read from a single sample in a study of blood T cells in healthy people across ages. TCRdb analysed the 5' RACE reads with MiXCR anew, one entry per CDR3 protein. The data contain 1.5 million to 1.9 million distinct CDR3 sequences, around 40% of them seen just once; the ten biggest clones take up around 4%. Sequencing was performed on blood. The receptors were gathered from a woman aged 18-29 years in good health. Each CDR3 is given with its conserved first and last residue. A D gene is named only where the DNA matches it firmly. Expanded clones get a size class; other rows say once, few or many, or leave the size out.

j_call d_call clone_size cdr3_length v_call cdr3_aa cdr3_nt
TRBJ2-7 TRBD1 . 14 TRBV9 CTSSVAGGPYEQYF TGTACCAGCAGCGTAGCAGGGGGCCCCTACGAGCAGTACTTC
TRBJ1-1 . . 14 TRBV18 CASSPDSKDTEAFF TGTGCCAGCTCACCGGACAGTAAGGACACTGAAGCTTTCTTT
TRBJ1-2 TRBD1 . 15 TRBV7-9 CASSREPGQGLGYTF TGTGCCAGCAGCCGCGAACCGGGACAGGGGCTTGGCTACACCTTC
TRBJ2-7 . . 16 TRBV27 CASSLFPRASPYEQYF TGTGCCAGCAGTTTATTCCCAAGGGCATCTCCCTACGAGCAGTACTTC
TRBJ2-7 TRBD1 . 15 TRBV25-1 CASSESRTGGYEQYF TGTGCCAGCAGTGAATCTAGGACAGGGGGGTACGAGCAGTACTTC
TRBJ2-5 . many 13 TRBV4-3 CASSQDGGETQYF TGTGCCAGCAGCCAAGATGGGGGGGAGACCCAGTACTTC
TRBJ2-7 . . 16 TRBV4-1 CASSHALGDLGYEQYF TGCGCCAGCAGCCATGCCCTGGGCGACCTGGGGTACGAGCAGTACTTC
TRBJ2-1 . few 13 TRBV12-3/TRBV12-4 CASSFGWGSEQFF TGTGCCAGCAGTTTCGGGTGGGGCAGCGAGCAGTTCTTC
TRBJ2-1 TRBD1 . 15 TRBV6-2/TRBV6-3 CASRDSGQGYNERFF TGTGCCAGCAGAGATTCGGGACAGGGGTACAATGAGCGGTTCTTC
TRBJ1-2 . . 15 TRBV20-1 CSARDLNGINYGYTF TGCAGTGCTAGAGATCTCAACGGGATTAACTATGGCTACACCTTC
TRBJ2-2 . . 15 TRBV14 CASSPSGMNTGELFF TGTGCCAGCAGCCCGAGTGGTATGAACACCGGGGAGCTGTTTTTT
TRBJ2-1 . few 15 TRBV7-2 CASSFQYGAHNEQFF TGTGCCAGCAGCTTCCAATACGGGGCCCACAATGAGCAGTTCTTC
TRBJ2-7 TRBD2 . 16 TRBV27 CASSLFAGGPPDEQYF TGTGCCAGCAGTTTATTTGCGGGAGGCCCCCCCGATGAGCAGTACTTC
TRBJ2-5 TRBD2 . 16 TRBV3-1 CASSQDTSGRGETQYF TGTGCCAGCAGCCAAGATACCAGCGGGAGAGGAGAGACCCAGTACTTC
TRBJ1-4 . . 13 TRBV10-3 CAIRDRTNEKLFF TGTGCCATCAGGGACAGAACGAATGAAAAACTGTTTTTT
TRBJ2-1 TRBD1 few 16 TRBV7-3 CASSTTGESSYNEQFF TGTGCCAGCAGCACAACAGGGGAGAGCTCCTACAATGAGCAGTTCTTC
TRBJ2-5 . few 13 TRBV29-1 CSVEYRGKETQYF TGCAGCGTTGAATACCGGGGGAAAGAGACCCAGTACTTC
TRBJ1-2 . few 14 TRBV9 CASSATTGIYGYTF TGTGCCAGCAGCGCAACCACGGGGATCTATGGCTACACCTTC
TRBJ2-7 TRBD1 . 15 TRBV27 CASSFSDRGFYEQYF TGTGCCAGCAGTTTTTCGGACAGGGGTTTCTACGAGCAGTACTTC
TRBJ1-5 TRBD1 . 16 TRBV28 CASSFQGQGSNQPQHF TGTGCCAGCAGTTTTCAAGGACAGGGGAGCAATCAGCCCCAGCATTTT